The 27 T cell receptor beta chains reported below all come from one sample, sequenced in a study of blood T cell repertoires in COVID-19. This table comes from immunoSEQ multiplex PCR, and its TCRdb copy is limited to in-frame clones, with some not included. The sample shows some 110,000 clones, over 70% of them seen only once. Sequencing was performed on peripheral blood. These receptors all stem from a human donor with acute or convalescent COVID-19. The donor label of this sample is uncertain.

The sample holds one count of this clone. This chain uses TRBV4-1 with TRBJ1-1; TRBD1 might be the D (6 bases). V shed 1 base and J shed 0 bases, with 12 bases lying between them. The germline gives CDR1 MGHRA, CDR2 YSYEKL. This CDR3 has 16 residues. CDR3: CASSQGPTGLNTEAFF. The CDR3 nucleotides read TGCGCCAGCAGCCAAGGCCCGACAGGCCTGAACACTGAAGCTTTCTTT.

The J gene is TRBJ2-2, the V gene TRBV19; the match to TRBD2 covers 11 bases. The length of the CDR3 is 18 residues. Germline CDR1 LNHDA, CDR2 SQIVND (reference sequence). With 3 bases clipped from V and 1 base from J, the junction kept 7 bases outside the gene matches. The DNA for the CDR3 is TGTGCCAGTAGTATCCGGGGACTAGCGGTATTGAACACCGGGGAGCTGTTTTTT. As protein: CASSIRGLAVLNTGELFF. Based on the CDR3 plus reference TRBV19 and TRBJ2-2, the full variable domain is DGGITQSPKYLFRKEGQNVTLSCEQNLNHDAMYWYRQDPGQGLRLIYYSQIVNDFQKGDIAEGYSVSREKKESFPLTVTSAQKNPTAFYLCASSIRGLAVLNTGELFFGEGSRLTVL.

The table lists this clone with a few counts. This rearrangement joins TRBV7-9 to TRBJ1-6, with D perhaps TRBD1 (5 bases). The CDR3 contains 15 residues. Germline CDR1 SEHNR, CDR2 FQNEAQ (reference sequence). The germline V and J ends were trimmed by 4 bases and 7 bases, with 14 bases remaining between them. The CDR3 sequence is CASSSSGGLNSPLHF. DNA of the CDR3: TGTGCCAGCAGCTCTTCCGGGGGGTTGAATTCACCCCTCCACTTT.

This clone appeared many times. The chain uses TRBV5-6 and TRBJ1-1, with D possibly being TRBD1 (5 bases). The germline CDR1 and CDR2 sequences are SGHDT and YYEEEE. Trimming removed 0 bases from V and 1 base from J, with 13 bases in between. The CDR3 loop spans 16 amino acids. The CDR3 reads CASSLGLITGNTEAFF. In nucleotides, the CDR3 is TGTGCCAGCAGCTTGGGGTTGATAACAGGGAACACTGAAGCTTTCTTT.

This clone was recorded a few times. CDR3 amino acids: CSASGFGGYTF. In nucleotides, the CDR3 is TGCAGTGCTTCCGGGTTCGGCGGCTACACCTTC. The rearrangement joins TRBV20-1 to TRBJ1-2; D call uncertain. With 5 bases removed from V and 8 bases from J, the gap between germline ends came to 12 bases. Germline V CDR1 and CDR2: DFQATT, SNEGSKA (reference sequence). The CDR3 length is 11 residues.

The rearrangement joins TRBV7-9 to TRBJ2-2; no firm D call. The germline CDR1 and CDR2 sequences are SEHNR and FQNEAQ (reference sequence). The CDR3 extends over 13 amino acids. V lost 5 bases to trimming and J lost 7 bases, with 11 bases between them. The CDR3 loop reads CASSPRVSGELFF. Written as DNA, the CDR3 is TGTGCCAGCAGCCCGCGAGTGAGCGGGGAGCTGTTTTTT.

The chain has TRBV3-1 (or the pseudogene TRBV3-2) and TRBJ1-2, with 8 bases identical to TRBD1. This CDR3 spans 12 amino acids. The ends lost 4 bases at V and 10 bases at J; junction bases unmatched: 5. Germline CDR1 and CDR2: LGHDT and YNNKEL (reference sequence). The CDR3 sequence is CASSPTGGFYTF. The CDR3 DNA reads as TGTGCCAGCAGCCCCACAGGGGGTTTCTACACCTTC.

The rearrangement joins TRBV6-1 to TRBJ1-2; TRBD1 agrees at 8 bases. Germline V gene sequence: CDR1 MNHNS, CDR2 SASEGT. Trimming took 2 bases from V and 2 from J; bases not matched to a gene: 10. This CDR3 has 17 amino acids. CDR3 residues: CASSERSGGFRNYGYTF. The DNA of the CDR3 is TGTGCCAGCAGTGAAAGGTCAGGGGGCTTTAGAAACTATGGCTACACCTTC.

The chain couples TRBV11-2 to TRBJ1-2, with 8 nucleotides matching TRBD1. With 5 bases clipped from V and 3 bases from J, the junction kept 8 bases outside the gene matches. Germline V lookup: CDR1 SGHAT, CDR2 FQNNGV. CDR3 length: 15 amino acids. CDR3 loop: CASSPGQGPYYGYTF. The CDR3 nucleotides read TGTGCCAGCAGCCCCGGACAGGGACCATACTATGGCTACACCTTC.

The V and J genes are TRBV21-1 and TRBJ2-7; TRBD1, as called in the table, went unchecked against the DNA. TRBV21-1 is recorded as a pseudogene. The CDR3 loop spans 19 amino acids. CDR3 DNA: TGTGCCAGCAGCACTTCGAAGGGACAGGGTTTTAGCTGTAAGTACGAGCAGTACGTC. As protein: CASSTSKGQGFSCKYEQYV.

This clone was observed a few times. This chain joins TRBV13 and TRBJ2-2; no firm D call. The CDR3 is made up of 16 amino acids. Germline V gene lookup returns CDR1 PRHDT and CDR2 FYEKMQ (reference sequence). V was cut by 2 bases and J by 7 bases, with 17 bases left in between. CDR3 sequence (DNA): TGTGCCAGCAGCTTAACCAGGTTCGTGAACGGCGGGGAGCTGTTTTTT. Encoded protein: CASSLTRFVNGGELFF. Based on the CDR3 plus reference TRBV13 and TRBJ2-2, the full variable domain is AAGVIQSPRHLIKEKRETATLKCYPIPRHDTVYWYQQGPGQDPQFLISFYEKMQSDKGSIPDRFSAQQFSDYHSELNMSSLELGDSALYFCASSLTRFVNGGELFFGEGSRLTVL.

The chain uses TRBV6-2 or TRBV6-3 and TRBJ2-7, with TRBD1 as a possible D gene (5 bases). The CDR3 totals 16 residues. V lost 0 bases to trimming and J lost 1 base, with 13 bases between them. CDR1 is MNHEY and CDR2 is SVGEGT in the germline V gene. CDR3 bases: TGTGCCAGCAGTTACTCCTCTAAGGGGCCTTCCTACGAGCAGTACTTC. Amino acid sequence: CASSYSSKGPSYEQYF.

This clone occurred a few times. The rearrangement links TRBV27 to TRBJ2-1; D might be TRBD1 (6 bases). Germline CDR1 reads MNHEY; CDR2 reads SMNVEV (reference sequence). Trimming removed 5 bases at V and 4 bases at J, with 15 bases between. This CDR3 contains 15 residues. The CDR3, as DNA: TGTGCCAGCAGTCCGCAGGGGCCCGCTTACAATGAGCAGTTCTTC. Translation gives CASSPQGPAYNEQFF.

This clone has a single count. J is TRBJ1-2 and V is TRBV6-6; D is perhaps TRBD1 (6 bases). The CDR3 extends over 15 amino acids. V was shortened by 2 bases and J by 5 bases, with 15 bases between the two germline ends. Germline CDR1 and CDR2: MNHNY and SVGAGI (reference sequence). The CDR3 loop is CASSYETWTAYGYTF. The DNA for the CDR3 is TGTGCCAGCAGTTACGAAACATGGACAGCATATGGCTACACCTTC.

CDR3: CASSHRGGFGELFF. The CDR3 region has the DNA TGTGCCAGCAGCCACCGGGGGGGCTTCGGGGAGCTGTTTTTT. The rearrangement joins TRBV3-1 (or the pseudogene TRBV3-2) to TRBJ2-2; TRBD2 matches at 8 bases. CDR1 and CDR2 (germline): LGHDT, YNNKEL (reference sequence). There are 14 residues in the CDR3. Germline trimming cut 3 bases from V and 7 bases from J; bases unmatched to any gene: 4.

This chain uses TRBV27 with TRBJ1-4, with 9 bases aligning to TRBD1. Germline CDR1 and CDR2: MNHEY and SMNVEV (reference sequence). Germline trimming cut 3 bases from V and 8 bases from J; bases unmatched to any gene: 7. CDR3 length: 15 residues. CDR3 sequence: CASSLGTGRWEKLFF. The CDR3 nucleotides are TGTGCCAGCAGTTTGGGGACAGGGAGGTGGGAAAAACTGTTTTTT.

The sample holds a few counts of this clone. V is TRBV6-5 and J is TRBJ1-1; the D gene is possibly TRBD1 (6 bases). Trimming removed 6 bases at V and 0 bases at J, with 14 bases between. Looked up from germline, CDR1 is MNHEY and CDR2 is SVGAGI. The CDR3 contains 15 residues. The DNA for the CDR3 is TGTGCCAGCAGGGATCCGGCAGGGGTGAACACTGAAGCTTTCTTT. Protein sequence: CASRDPAGVNTEAFF.

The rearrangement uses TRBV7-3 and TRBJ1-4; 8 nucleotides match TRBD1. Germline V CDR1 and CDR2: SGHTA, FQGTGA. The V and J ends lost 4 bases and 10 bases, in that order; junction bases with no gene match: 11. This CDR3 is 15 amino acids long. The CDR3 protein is CASSSPGTGEGKLFF. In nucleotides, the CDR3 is TGTGCCAGCAGCTCACCCGGGACAGGCGAGGGAAAACTGTTTTTT.

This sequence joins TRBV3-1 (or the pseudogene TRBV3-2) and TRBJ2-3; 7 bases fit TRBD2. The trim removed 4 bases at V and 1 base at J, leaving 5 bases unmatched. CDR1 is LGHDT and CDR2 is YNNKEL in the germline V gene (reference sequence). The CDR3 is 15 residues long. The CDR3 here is CASSPLAGGTDTQYF. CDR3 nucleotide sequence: TGTGCCAGCAGCCCGCTTGCGGGGGGCACAGATACGCAGTATTTT.

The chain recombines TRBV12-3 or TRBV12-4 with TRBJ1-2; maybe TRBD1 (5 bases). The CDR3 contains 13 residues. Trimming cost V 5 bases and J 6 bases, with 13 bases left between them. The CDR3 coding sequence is TGTGCCAGCAGTGGGACTTATTCCCATGGCTACACCTTC. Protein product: CASSGTYSHGYTF.

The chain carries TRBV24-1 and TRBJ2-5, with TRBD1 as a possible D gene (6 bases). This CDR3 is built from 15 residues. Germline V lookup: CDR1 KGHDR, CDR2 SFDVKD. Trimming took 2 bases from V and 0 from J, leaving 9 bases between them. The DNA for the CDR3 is TGTGCCACCAGTGATTCCCAGGGGTACCAAGAGACCCAGTACTTC. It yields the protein CATSDSQGYQETQYF.

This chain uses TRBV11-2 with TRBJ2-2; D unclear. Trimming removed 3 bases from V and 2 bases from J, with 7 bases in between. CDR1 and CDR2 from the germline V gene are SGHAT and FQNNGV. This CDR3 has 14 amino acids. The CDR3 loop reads CASSFILNTGELFF. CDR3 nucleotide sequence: TGTGCCAGCAGCTTTATCCTAAACACCGGGGAGCTGTTTTTT.

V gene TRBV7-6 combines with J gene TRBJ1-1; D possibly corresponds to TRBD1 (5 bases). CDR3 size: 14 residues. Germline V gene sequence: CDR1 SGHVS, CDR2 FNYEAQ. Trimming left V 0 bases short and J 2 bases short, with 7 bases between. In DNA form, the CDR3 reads TGTGCCAGCAGCTTAGCGGGGGGTAACACTGAAGCTTTCTTT. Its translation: CASSLAGGNTEAFF.

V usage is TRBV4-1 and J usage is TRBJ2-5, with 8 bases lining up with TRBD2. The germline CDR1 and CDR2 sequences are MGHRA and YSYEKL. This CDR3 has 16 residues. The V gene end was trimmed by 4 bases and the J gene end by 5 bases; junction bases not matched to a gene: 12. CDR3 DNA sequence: TGCGCCAGCAGCCCAAGAACAATCCAGCGGGGGGAGACCCAGTACTTC. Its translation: CASSPRTIQRGETQYF.

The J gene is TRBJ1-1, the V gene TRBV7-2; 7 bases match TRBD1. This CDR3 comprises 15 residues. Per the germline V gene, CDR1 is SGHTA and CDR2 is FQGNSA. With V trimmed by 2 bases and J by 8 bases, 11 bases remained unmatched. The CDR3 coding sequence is TGTGCCAGCAGCTTAACAAGGACAGGTCGAGCGGAAGCTTTCTTT. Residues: CASSLTRTGRAEAFF. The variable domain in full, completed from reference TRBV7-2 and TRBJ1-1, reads GAGVSQSPSNKVTEKGKDVELRCDPISGHTALYWYRQSLGQGLEFLIYFQGNSAPDKSGLPSDRFSAERTGGSVSTLTIQRTQQEDSAVYLCASSLTRTGRAEAFFGQGTRLTVV.

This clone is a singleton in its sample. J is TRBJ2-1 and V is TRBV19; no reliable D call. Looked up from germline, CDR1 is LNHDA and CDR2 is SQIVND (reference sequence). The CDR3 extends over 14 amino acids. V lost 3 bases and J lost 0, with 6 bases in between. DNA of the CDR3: TGTGCCAGTAGTATGTCGAGCTCCTACAATGAGCAGTTCTTC. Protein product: CASSMSSSYNEQFF.

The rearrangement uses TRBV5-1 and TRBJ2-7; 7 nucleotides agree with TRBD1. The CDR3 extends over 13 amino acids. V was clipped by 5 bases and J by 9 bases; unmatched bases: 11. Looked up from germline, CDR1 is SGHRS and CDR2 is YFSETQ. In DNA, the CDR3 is TGCGCCAGCAGAGGGGGACAGACTCTAGGGCAGTACTTC. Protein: CASRGGQTLGQYF. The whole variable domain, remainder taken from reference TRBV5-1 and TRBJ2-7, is KAGVTQTPRYLIKTRGQQVTLSCSPISGHRSVSWYQQTPGQGLQFLFEYFSETQRNKGNFPGRFSGRQFSNSRSEMNVSTLELGDSALYLCASRGGQTLGQYFGPGTRLTVT.